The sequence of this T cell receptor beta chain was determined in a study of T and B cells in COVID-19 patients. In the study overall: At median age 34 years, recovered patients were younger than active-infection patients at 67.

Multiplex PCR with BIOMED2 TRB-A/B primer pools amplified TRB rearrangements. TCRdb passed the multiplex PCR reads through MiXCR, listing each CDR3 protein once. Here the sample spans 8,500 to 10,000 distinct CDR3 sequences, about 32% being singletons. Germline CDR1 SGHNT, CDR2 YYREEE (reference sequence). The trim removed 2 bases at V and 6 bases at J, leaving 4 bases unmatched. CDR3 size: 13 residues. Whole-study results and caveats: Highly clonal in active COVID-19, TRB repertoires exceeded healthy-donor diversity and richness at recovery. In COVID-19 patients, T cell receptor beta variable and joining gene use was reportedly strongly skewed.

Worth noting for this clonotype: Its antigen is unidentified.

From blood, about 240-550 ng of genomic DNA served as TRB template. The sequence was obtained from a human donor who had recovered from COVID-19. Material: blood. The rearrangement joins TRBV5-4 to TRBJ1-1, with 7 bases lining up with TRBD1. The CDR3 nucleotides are TGTGCCAGCAGCTTTGGAGGGGGCCCTGAAGCTTTCTTT. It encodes CASSFGGGPEAFF.